These 13 T cell receptor beta chains were all obtained from the same sample, sequenced in a study of shared clonotypes between healthy human individuals. Profiling relied on immunoSEQ multiplex PCR, and the TCRdb table lists in-frame clones only, not all of them. This table holds roughly 2,000,000 clones, less than 95% found once. Naivety among CD8 cells was defined by CD45RO negativity and positive CCR7 selection, thereby excluding terminally differentiated effector memory CD45RA+ cells. Source material: naive CD8+ T cells sorted from blood. The receptor set was obtained from a man aged 18 to 30 in good health.

DNA of the CDR3: TGTGCCAGCAGCTTAGATGAAGATATACATGACGAGACCCAGTACTTC. As protein: CASSLDEDIHDETQYF. V and J are TRBV7-2 and TRBJ2-5; D remains unclear. There are 16 residues in the CDR3. V was cut by 1 base and J by 5 bases, with 17 bases left in between. Per the germline V gene, CDR1 is SGHTA and CDR2 is FQGNSA.

This clone was recorded once. J is TRBJ2-2 and V is TRBV9; no reliable D call. The CDR3 totals 17 residues. V was pared by 4 bases and J by 1 base, with 17 bases between. In germline, CDR1 is SGDLS, CDR2 YYNGEE. CDR3 loop: CASSWGFGGVNTGELFF. DNA of the CDR3: TGTGCCAGCAGCTGGGGATTCGGCGGCGTGAACACCGGGGAGCTGTTTTTT.

The chain carries TRBV15 and TRBJ2-2; a weak D match, TRBD2 (6 bases). CDR1 is LNHNV and CDR2 is YYDKDF in the germline V gene (reference sequence). The V end lost 3 bases, the J end lost 0 bases, and 20 bases lay between the germline ends. CDR3 size: 19 residues. As DNA, the CDR3 is TGTGCCACCAGCAGTGATTCGGGGGTGGACCCTGCGAACACCGGGGAGCTGTTTTTT. Encoded protein: CATSSDSGVDPANTGELFF.

Remarks on this clone: Other nucleotide sequences from this sample produce the same CDR3. V is TRBV9 and J is TRBJ2-3, with D unclear. CDR3 length equals 15 residues. The V and J ends lost 0 bases and 1 base respectively, with 9 bases between them. Germline V CDR1 and CDR2: SGDLS, YYNGEE. The CDR3: CASSVEGGGTDTQYF. The CDR3, as DNA: TGTGCCAGCAGCGTAGAAGGTGGGGGCACAGATACGCAGTATTTT.

As concerns this clone: A read error may account for a junction end that differs from germline. The rearrangement links TRBV7-7 to TRBJ2-1; 7 bases line up with TRBD2. This CDR3 spans 14 amino acids. Germline assignment: CDR1 SSHAT and CDR2 FNYEAQ (reference sequence). The CDR3 coding sequence is TGTGCTAGCAGCTTAACTGGCGGGAGCGATGAGCAGTTCTTC. Its translation is CASSLTGGSDEQFF.

The genes are TRBV27 and TRBJ2-1; tentatively, D is TRBD2 (6 bases). Germline loops: CDR1 MNHEY, CDR2 SMNVEV (reference sequence). V was clipped by 5 bases and J by 0 bases, with 14 bases between them. CDR3 length equals 16 residues. The CDR3 DNA follows: TGTGCCAGCAGTCCCTTAGCGGCGAGCTCCTACAATGAGCAGTTCTTC. Its protein product is CASSPLAASSYNEQFF.

J is TRBJ2-3 and V is TRBV7-9; D possibly corresponds to TRBD2 (5 bases). From germline, CDR1 is SEHNR and CDR2 FQNEAQ (reference sequence). This CDR3 spans 14 amino acids. V gave up 0 bases and J gave up 5 bases, with 9 bases separating them. CDR3 sequence (DNA): TGTGCCAGCAGCTTAGCGGCTAGCCAAGATACGCAGTATTTT. Translated: CASSLAASQDTQYF.

The chain has TRBV7-9 and TRBJ1-4; the D gene is possibly TRBD1 (6 bases). Trimming cost V 4 bases and J 8 bases, with 14 bases left between them. The CDR3 is made up of 14 amino acids. The V gene's germline CDR1 is SEHNR and CDR2 FQNEAQ (reference sequence). This chain's CDR3 is CASSYFDRTEKLFF. CDR3 DNA sequence: TGTGCCAGCAGCTACTTTGACAGGACAGAAAAACTGTTTTTT. Looking up the rest from reference TRBV7-9 and TRBJ1-4 gives the full variable domain: DTGVSQNPRHKITKRGQNVTFRCDPISEHNRLYWYRQTLGQGPEFLTYFQNEAQLEKSRLLSDRFSAERPKGSFSTLEIQRTEQGDSAMYLCASSYFDRTEKLFFGSGTQLSVL.

The chain carries TRBV27 and TRBJ2-7; 13 bases line up with TRBD2. The germline V gene encodes CDR1 MNHEY and CDR2 SMNVEV (reference sequence). The CDR3 runs 17 residues. Trimming at V came to 5 bases and at J to 3 bases, leaving 10 bases not matched to a gene. This chain's CDR3 is CASSLTSGGSSFYEQYF. The CDR3 DNA reads TGTGCCAGCAGTCTGACTAGCGGGGGGTCATCCTTCTACGAGCAGTACTTC.

The V call is TRBV5-1, the J call TRBJ1-1, with 11 bases identical to TRBD1. V trimming: 4 bases; J trimming: 5 bases; junction bases outside the gene matches: 10. Germline V lookup: CDR1 SGHRS, CDR2 YFSETQ. The CDR3 contains 16 residues. CDR3 protein: CASSNSRDRGNTEAFF. The CDR3 DNA sequence: TGCGCCAGCAGCAATAGCCGGGACAGGGGGAATACTGAAGCTTTCTTT.

The gene calls are TRBV7-9 and TRBJ1-6; maybe TRBD1 (5 bases). Germline values: CDR1 SEHNR, CDR2 FQNEAQ (reference sequence). This CDR3 has 14 amino acids. Trimming took 2 bases from V and 8 from J, leaving 10 bases between them. The CDR3 region has the DNA TGTGCCAGCAGCTTATGGGACGGGGATTCACCCCTCCACTTT. Its translation is CASSLWDGDSPLHF.

The chain carries TRBV4-1 and TRBJ2-5; 9 bases align to TRBD2. Trimming at V came to 1 base and at J to 5 bases, leaving 8 bases not matched to a gene. The CDR3 has 16 amino acids. Germline V lookup: CDR1 MGHRA, CDR2 YSYEKL. The CDR3 sequence: CASSQALTSGYETQYF. In DNA form, the CDR3 reads TGCGCCAGCAGCCAAGCCCTCACTAGCGGGTACGAGACCCAGTACTTC.

The chain uses TRBV4-1 and TRBJ1-6, with 10 bases matching TRBD1. Germline-derived CDR1 and CDR2 are MGHRA and YSYEKL. This CDR3 comprises 16 residues. With 0 bases clipped from V and 18 bases from J, the junction kept 14 bases outside the gene matches. The chain's CDR3 is CASSQDQATGGLYHHF. The DNA for the CDR3 is TGCGCCAGCAGCCAAGATCAAGCGACAGGGGGCTTGTATCACCACTTT.